Following are 25 T cell receptor beta chains from one sample sequenced in a study of beta chain features in type 1 diabetes. These receptors have no known antigen. General study results and limits: In every one of the four CD4+ subsets, TCRB CDR3s were moderately but significantly shorter in Type 1 diabetes patients.

TCRB transcripts that were expressed got sequenced, as all of the isolated RNA had been reverse transcribed. TCRdb's table, derived via immunoSEQ multiplex PCR, lists solely in-frame clones and lacks some. This sample has some 160,000 clones, with 9% found just once. The sample comprised central memory CD4+ T cells from blood. The receptors stem from a woman aged 25 to 39 with type 1 diabetes.

The table lists this clone with many counts. J is TRBJ1-4 and V is TRBV7-9, with D tentatively TRBD1 (5 bases). From germline, CDR1 is SEHNR and CDR2 FQNEAQ (reference sequence). V gave up 5 bases and J gave up 5 bases, with 12 bases separating them. The CDR3 runs 14 residues. The CDR3 is CASSEGAGNEKLFF. In nucleotides, the CDR3 is TGTGCCAGCAGCGAAGGGGCCGGAAATGAAAAACTGTTTTTT.

This clone was observed a few times. The chain has TRBV7-2 and TRBJ2-1; 10 nucleotides align to TRBD2. The length of the CDR3 is 14 residues. Per germline, CDR1 SGHTA and CDR2 FQGNSA. Trimming cost V 4 bases and J 4 bases; bases outside gene matches: 1. CDR3 in amino acids: CASSWTSGYNEQFF. The CDR3 DNA sequence: TGTGCCAGCAGCTGGACTAGCGGATACAATGAGCAGTTCTTC.

This chain links TRBV30 with TRBJ2-5, with D uncertain. The CDR3 length is 13 residues. V was trimmed by 0 bases and J by 3 bases, leaving 8 bases between them. CDR1 GTSNPN and CDR2 SVGIG come from the germline V gene (reference sequence). The CDR3 is CAWSVLAKETQYF. CDR3 sequence (DNA): TGTGCCTGGAGTGTACTCGCGAAAGAGACCCAGTACTTC.

This clone showed up just a few times. The rearrangement links TRBV6-6 to TRBJ2-1; D is perhaps TRBD2 (5 bases). The germline V gene encodes CDR1 MNHNY and CDR2 SVGAGI (reference sequence). CDR3 length: 13 amino acids. V lost 8 bases, J lost 4 bases, and 12 bases lay in between. The DNA of the CDR3 is TGTGCCAGCGTTCGGGATTATTACAATGAGCAGTTCTTC. Encoded protein: CASVRDYYNEQFF.

The V gene is TRBV14, the J gene TRBJ2-7; no clear D gene. CDR1 and CDR2 (germline): SGHDN, FVKESK. Trimming pared 1 base from V and 7 bases from J, leaving 8 bases between. The CDR3 loop spans 12 amino acids. The CDR3 is CASSQGGREQYF. In DNA, the CDR3 is TGTGCCAGCAGCCAAGGAGGAAGGGAGCAGTACTTC. The whole variable domain, remainder taken from reference TRBV14 and TRBJ2-7, is EAGVTQFPSHSVIEKGQTVTLRCDPISGHDNLYWYRRVMGKEIKFLLHFVKESKQDESGMPNNRFLAERTGGTYSTLKVQPAELEDSGVYFCASSQGGREQYFGPGTRLTVT.

There are many counts of this clone. The chain has TRBV7-9 and TRBJ2-4, with 7 nucleotides matching TRBD1. V trimming: 3 bases; J trimming: 10 bases; junction bases outside the gene matches: 15. This CDR3 is built from 16 residues. The germline CDR1 and CDR2 sequences are SEHNR and FQNEAQ (reference sequence). The CDR3 spells CASSLGSTGSERIQYF. CDR3 nucleotide sequence: TGTGCCAGCAGCTTGGGCTCGACAGGGTCGGAGAGGATTCAGTACTTC.

This clone has a handful of counts. This rearrangement joins TRBV11-2 to TRBJ2-5; 9 bases agree with TRBD2. Germline assignment: CDR1 SGHAT and CDR2 FQNNGV. The CDR3 contains 15 residues. V gave up 6 bases and J gave up 1 base; unmatched junction bases: 6. The CDR3 bases are TGTGCCAGCAGACAGGCGGGGGGGCTCCAAGAGACCCAGTACTTC. As protein: CASRQAGGLQETQYF.

In its sample, this clone was seen a few times. V is TRBV9 and J is TRBJ2-1; D is unclear. V was shortened by 0 bases and J by 9 bases, with 19 bases between the two germline ends. The CDR3 runs to 16 residues. The germline V gene has CDR1 SGDLS and CDR2 YYNGEE. The CDR3 nucleotides read TGTGCCAGCAGCGTAGCTCATGTAGCTGTTATTCGTGAGCAGTTCTTC. This translates into CASSVAHVAVIREQFF. Combining the CDR3 with reference TRBV9 and TRBJ2-1 gives the whole variable domain DSGVTQTPKHLITATGQRVTLRCSPRSGDLSVYWYQQSLDQGLQFLIQYYNGEERAKGNILERFSAQQFPDLHSELNLSSLELGDSALYFCASSVAHVAVIREQFFGPGTRLTVL.

V gene TRBV4-1 combines with J gene TRBJ1-4; TRBD1 is a possible D gene (5 bases). The CDR3 has 15 residues. Trimming removed 0 bases from V and 8 bases from J, with 13 bases in between. In germline, CDR1 is MGHRA, CDR2 YSYEKL. CDR3 in amino acids: CASSQEGGAGEKLFF. CDR3 nucleotide sequence: TGCGCCAGCAGCCAAGAAGGTGGGGCAGGAGAAAAACTGTTTTTT.

The CDR3 sequence: CASSPSTSGSNEQYF. As DNA, the CDR3 is TGTGCCAGCTCACCTTCTACTAGCGGGAGCAACGAGCAGTACTTC. The gene calls are TRBV18 and TRBJ2-7; 11 bases agree with TRBD2. Germline loops: CDR1 KGHSH, CDR2 LQKENI. V trimming: 3 bases; J trimming: 5 bases; junction bases outside the gene matches: 6. The length of the CDR3 is 15 residues.

In its sample, this clone was seen a few times. The chain employs TRBV7-9 and TRBJ2-5, with D unresolved. The CDR3 is 15 amino acids. The germline V gene encodes CDR1 SEHNR and CDR2 FQNEAQ (reference sequence). V dropped 6 bases and J dropped 5 bases, with 19 bases sitting between them. CDR3 in amino acids: CASSIRGGNGETQYF. CDR3 nucleotides: TGTGCCAGCAGTATTCGTGGCGGCAACGGTGAGACCCAGTACTTC.

This clone was counted between two and nine times. V and J are TRBV28 and TRBJ2-1; D possibly corresponds to TRBD1 (6 bases). The germline V and J ends were trimmed by 6 bases and 0 bases, with 18 bases remaining between them. This CDR3 contains 17 residues. Germline-derived CDR1 and CDR2 are MDHEN and SYDVKM. The chain's CDR3 is CASRNAGTLSSYNEQFF. CDR3 DNA sequence: TGTGCCAGCAGAAACGCCGGGACACTGAGCTCCTACAATGAGCAGTTCTTC.

This clone has a handful of counts. The rearrangement joins TRBV29-1 to TRBJ2-1; TRBD2 aligns across 7 bases. CDR1 is SQVTM and CDR2 is ANQGSEA in the germline V gene. The CDR3 loop spans 17 amino acids. The trim removed 4 bases at V and 2 bases at J, leaving 14 bases unmatched. The CDR3 nucleotides read TGCAGCGTTGCGGGTTTGGCTAGCGGTACCCCCTACAATGAGCAGTTCTTC. Translating gives CSVAGLASGTPYNEQFF.

The rearrangement links TRBV7-2 to TRBJ2-1, with TRBD2 matching 12 bases. Trimming cost V 3 bases and J 6 bases; bases outside gene matches: 9. This CDR3 is built from 17 residues. Per germline, CDR1 SGHTA and CDR2 FQGNSA. The CDR3 region has the DNA TGTGCCAGCAGCTTGACTAGCGGGAGTAATGGGGCCAATGAGCAGTTCTTC. Protein product: CASSLTSGSNGANEQFF.

The J gene is TRBJ1-1, the V gene TRBV5-4; D is ambiguous. The V gene's germline CDR1 is SGHNT and CDR2 YYREEE (reference sequence). V was trimmed by 4 bases and J by 0 bases, leaving 16 bases between them. CDR3 length: 16 amino acids. The CDR3 sequence is CASSIDQTYMNTEAFF. CDR3 sequence (DNA): TGTGCCAGCAGCATCGATCAGACATACATGAACACTGAAGCTTTCTTT.

The chain combines TRBV7-3 with TRBJ2-1; TRBD2 aligns across 8 bases. This CDR3 region has 15 residues. The germline V gene has CDR1 SGHTA and CDR2 FQGTGA. Trimming at V came to 4 bases and at J to 7 bases, leaving 9 bases not matched to a gene. CDR3 nucleotides: TGTGCCAGCAGCTCCCAGAGCGGGAGAGATAATGAGCAGTTCTTC. Translation: CASSSQSGRDNEQFF.

V is TRBV6-5 and J is TRBJ2-1, with 8 bases identical to TRBD2. The CDR3 sequence is 16 residues long. J gave up 8 bases and V 4 bases, and 13 bases lay outside the gene matches. Per the germline V gene, CDR1 is MNHEY and CDR2 is SVGAGI. CDR3 in DNA: TGTGCCAGCAGTTCATATCTCGGGACTAGTATGCATGAGCAGTTCTTC. Translating it yields CASSSYLGTSMHEQFF.

This clone was counted a few times. The V and J genes are TRBV20-1 and TRBJ1-1; 9 nucleotides align to TRBD1. Trimming cost V 1 base and J 13 bases; bases outside gene matches: 1. Germline lookup yields CDR1 DFQATT and CDR2 SNEGSKA (reference sequence). This CDR3 contains 10 residues. The CDR3 DNA follows: TGCAGTGCTAGAGGGACAGGGGATTTCTTT. It codes for CSARGTGDFF.

The rearrangement joins TRBV4-1 to TRBJ2-1; D might be TRBD1 (6 bases). CDR1 and CDR2 from the germline V gene are MGHRA and YSYEKL. Trimming cost V 9 bases and J 5 bases, with 20 bases left between them. The CDR3 length is 15 residues. The CDR3 loop reads CARPVRRRQDNEQFF. As DNA, the CDR3 is TGCGCCAGGCCCGTCAGACGGCGACAGGACAATGAGCAGTTCTTC.

The table lists this clone with a few counts. This chain joins TRBV19 and TRBJ1-3; TRBD1 might be the D (5 bases). Per the germline V gene, CDR1 is LNHDA and CDR2 is SQIVND (reference sequence). V shed 3 bases and J shed 0 bases, with 9 bases lying between them. The CDR3 sequence is 15 residues long. The CDR3 spells CASSIHRNSGNTIYF. The CDR3 bases are TGTGCCAGTAGTATTCACAGGAACTCTGGAAACACCATATATTTT.

This clone has just a few counts. V is TRBV5-1 and J is TRBJ2-5, with TRBD2 identical over 7 bases. The CDR3 has 15 amino acids. Trimming cost V 4 bases and J 5 bases; bases outside gene matches: 11. Germline V CDR1 and CDR2: SGHRS, YFSETQ. Here the CDR3 DNA reads TGCGCCAGCAGCGCAGGCGGACTAGTCGGTGAGACCCAGTACTTC. Amino acid sequence: CASSAGGLVGETQYF.

This clone appeared a few times. CDR3 sequence: CASSVAGSEGETQYF. In DNA, the CDR3 is TGTGCCAGCAGCGTAGCGGGATCCGAGGGAGAGACCCAGTACTTC. The J gene is TRBJ2-5, the V gene TRBV9; D perhaps matches TRBD2 (5 bases). CDR3 length: 15 residues. Trimming left V 0 bases short and J 4 bases short, with 13 bases between. CDR1 is SGDLS and CDR2 is YYNGEE in the germline V gene. Looking up the rest from reference TRBV9 and TRBJ2-5 gives the full variable domain: DSGVTQTPKHLITATGQRVTLRCSPRSGDLSVYWYQQSLDQGLQFLIQYYNGEERAKGNILERFSAQQFPDLHSELNLSSLELGDSALYFCASSVAGSEGETQYFGPGTRLLVL.

This clone was observed many times. J is TRBJ2-7 and V is TRBV28; 7 nucleotides match TRBD1. Unmatched junction bases numbered 3, after V lost 6 bases and J lost 1 base. CDR3 length equals 13 residues. The V gene's germline CDR1 is MDHEN and CDR2 SYDVKM. DNA of the CDR3: TGTGCCAGCAGACCGGGACAGTCCTACGAGCAGTACTTC. Translating gives CASRPGQSYEQYF.

In its sample, this clone was seen once. The chain has TRBV5-1 and TRBJ2-3; D uncertain. V was clipped by 1 base and J by 2 bases, with 11 bases between them. CDR1 is SGHRS and CDR2 is YFSETQ in the germline V gene. The CDR3 has 15 amino acids. The CDR3 is CASSLFSRSTDTQYF. In DNA form, the CDR3 reads TGCGCCAGCAGCTTGTTTAGCCGCTCCACAGATACGCAGTATTTT.

This clone was counted a few times. The rearrangement uses TRBV28 and TRBJ1-1, with D possibly being TRBD1 (5 bases). The V gene's germline CDR1 is MDHEN and CDR2 SYDVKM. This CDR3 comprises 17 residues. The germline V and J ends were trimmed by 6 bases and 0 bases, with 20 bases remaining between them. CDR3 DNA: TGTGCCAGCAGAGTTATCGGTTTGGGACTGATGAACACTGAAGCTTTCTTT. It specifies CASRVIGLGLMNTEAFF.